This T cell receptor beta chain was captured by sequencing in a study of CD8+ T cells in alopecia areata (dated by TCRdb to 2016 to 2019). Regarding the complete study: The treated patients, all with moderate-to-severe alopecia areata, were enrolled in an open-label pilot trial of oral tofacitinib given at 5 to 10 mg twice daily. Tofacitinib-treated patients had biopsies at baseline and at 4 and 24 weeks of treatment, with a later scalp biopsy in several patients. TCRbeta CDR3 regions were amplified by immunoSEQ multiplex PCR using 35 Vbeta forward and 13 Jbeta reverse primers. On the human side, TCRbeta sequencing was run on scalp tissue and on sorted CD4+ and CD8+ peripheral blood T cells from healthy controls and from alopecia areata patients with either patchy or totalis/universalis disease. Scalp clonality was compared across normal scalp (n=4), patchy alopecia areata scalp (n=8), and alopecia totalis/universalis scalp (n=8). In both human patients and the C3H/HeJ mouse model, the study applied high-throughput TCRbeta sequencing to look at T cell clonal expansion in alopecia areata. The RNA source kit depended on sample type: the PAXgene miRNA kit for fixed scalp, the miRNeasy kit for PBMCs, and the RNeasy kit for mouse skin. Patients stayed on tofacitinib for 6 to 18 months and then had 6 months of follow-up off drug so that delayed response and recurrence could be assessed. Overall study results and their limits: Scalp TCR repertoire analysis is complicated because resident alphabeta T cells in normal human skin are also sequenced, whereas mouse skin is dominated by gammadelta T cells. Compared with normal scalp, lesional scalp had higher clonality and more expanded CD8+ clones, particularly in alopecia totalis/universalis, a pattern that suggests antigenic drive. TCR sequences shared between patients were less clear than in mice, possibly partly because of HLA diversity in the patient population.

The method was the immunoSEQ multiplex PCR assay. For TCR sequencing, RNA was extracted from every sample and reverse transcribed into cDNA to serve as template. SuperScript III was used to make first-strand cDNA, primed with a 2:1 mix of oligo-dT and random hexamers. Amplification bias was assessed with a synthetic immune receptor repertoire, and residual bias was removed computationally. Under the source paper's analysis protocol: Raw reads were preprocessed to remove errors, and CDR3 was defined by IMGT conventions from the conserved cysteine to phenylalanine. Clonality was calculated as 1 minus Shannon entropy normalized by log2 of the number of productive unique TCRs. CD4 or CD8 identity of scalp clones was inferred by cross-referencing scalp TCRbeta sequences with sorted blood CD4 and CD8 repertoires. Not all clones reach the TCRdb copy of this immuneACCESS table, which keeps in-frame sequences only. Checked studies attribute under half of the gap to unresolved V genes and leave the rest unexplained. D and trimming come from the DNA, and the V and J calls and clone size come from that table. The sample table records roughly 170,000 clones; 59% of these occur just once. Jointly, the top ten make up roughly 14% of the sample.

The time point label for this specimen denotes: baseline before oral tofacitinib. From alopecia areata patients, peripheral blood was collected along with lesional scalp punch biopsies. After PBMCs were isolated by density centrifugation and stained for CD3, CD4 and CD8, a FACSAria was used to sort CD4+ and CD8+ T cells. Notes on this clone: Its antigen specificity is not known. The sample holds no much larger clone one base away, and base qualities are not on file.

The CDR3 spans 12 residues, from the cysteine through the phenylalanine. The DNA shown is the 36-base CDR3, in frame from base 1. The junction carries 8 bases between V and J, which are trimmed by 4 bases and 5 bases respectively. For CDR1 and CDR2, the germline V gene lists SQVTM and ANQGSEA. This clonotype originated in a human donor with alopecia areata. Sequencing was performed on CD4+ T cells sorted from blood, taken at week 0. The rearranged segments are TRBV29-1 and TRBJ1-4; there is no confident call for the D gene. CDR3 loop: CSVAGSNEKLFF. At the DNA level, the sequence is TGCAGCGTTGCGGGGTCCAATGAAAAACTGTTTTTT.